Each of the 5 T cell receptor beta chains below was sequenced from the same sample in a study of cytomegalovirus exposure and HLA in healthy donors. The repertoire was sequenced with immunoSEQ multiplex PCR; TCRdb's copy has only in-frame clones and lacks some. The sample has tens of thousands of clones; approximately 93% are singletons. Sequenced sample: PBMCs. The source of these receptors is a man younger than 30 in good health and CMV-seropositive.

V and J are TRBV7-6 and TRBJ2-7; D is uncertain. The CDR3 contains 15 residues. In germline, CDR1 is SGHVS, CDR2 FNYEAQ. Trimming shortened V by 1 base and J by 2 bases, and 12 bases separated the two germline ends. The CDR3 protein is CASSLEIGITYEQYF. The CDR3 coding sequence is TGTGCCAGCAGCTTAGAGATTGGCATTACCTACGAGCAGTACTTC.

This clone appeared a single time. The V and J genes are TRBV2 and TRBJ2-5, with 9 positions matching TRBD1. This CDR3 contains 14 residues. Trimming at V came to 11 bases and at J to 4 bases, leaving 11 bases not matched to a gene. Per germline, CDR1 SNHLY and CDR2 FYNNEI. CDR3 bases: TGTGCCGGATCGCCCGGACAGGGGAGAGAGACCCAGTACTTC. It translates to CAGSPGQGRETQYF.

This chain's CDR3 is CAISAQGTNTGELFF. For the CDR3, the DNA is TGTGCCATCAGTGCACAGGGAACGAACACCGGGGAGCTGTTTTTT. The rearrangement joins TRBV10-3 to TRBJ2-2; D possibly corresponds to TRBD1 (6 bases). V lost 4 bases and J 0 bases, leaving 9 bases between the germline ends. CDR3 size: 15 residues. Looked up from germline, CDR1 is ENHRY and CDR2 is SYGVKD.

This sequence joins TRBV6-1 and TRBJ2-5, with 13 bases aligning to TRBD2. The CDR3 is 15 residues long. The germline gives CDR1 MNHNS, CDR2 SASEGT. V was pared by 6 bases and J by 4 bases, with 5 bases of the junction left unmatched. CDR3 in amino acids: CASRKLAGGSETQYF. CDR3 nucleotide sequence: TGTGCCAGCAGGAAACTAGCGGGAGGGTCAGAGACCCAGTACTTC.

The rearrangement joins TRBV28 to TRBJ1-2; a possible D gene is TRBD1 (6 bases). Deletions cut 3 bases from V and 6 bases from J, with 14 bases between. Germline-derived CDR1 and CDR2 are MDHEN and SYDVKM. The CDR3 has 14 residues. This CDR3 reads CASSLVDRPNGYTF. CDR3 nucleotides: TGTGCCAGCAGTTTGGTCGACAGGCCTAATGGCTACACCTTC.